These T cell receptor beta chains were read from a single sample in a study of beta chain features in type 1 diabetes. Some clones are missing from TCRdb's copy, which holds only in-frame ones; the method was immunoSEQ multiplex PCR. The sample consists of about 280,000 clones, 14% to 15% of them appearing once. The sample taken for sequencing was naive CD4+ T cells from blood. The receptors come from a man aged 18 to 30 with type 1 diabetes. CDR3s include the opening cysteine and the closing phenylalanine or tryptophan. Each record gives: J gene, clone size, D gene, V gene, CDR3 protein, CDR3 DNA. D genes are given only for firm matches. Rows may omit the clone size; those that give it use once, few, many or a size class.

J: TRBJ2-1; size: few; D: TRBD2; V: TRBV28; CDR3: CASSGYAGGSVNEQFF; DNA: TGTGCCAGCAGTGGCTACGCGGGGGGGAGTGTCAATGAGCAGTTCTTC
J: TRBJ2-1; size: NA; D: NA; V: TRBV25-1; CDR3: CASSGGDSYNEQFF; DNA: TGTGCCAGCAGTGGGGGGGACAGCTACAATGAGCAGTTCTTC
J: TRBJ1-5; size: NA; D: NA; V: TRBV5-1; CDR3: CASSLAGQINQPQHF; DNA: TGCGCCAGCAGCTTGGCTGGACAGATCAATCAGCCCCAGCATTTT
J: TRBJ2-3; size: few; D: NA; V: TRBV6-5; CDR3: CASSPILAPTDTQYF; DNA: TGTGCCAGCAGCCCTATATTAGCTCCCACAGATACGCAGTATTTT
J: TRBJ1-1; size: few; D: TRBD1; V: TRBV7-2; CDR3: CASSARTGNTEAFF; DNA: TGTGCCAGCAGCGCTCGGACAGGGAACACTGAAGCTTTCTTT
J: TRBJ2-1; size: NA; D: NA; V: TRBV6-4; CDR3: CASSLWKRRFF; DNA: TGTGCCAGCAGTCTGTGGAAGAGGCGCTTCTTC
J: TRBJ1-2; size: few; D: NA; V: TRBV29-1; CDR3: CSVDWGGYGYTF; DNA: TGCAGCGTTGATTGGGGGGGCTATGGCTACACCTTC
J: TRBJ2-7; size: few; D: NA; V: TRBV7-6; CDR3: CASSIASRSYEQYF; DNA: TGTGCCAGCAGCATAGCGAGCCGATCCTACGAGCAGTACTTC
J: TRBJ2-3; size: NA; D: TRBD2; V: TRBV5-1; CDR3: CASSLNRRGGTDTQYF; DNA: TGCGCCAGCAGCTTGAACCGGCGGGGGGGGACAGATACGCAGTATTTT
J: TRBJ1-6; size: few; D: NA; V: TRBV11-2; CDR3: CASSLTPGLDSPLHF; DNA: TGTGCCAGCAGCTTGACCCCGGGATTAGATTCACCCCTCCACTTT
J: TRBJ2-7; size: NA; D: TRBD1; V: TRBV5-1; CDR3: CASSPPGQGYEQYF; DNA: TGCGCCAGCAGCCCCCCGGGACAGGGCTACGAGCAGTACTTC
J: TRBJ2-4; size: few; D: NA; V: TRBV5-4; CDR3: CASSLGQGWDIQYF; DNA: TGTGCCAGCAGCTTGGGTCAGGGTTGGGACATTCAGTACTTC
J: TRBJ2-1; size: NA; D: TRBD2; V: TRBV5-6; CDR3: CASSLGVLAGDNEQFF; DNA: TGTGCCAGCAGCTTAGGGGTACTAGCGGGGGACAATGAGCAGTTCTTC
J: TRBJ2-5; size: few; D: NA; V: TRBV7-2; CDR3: CASRYREETQYF; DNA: TGTGCCAGCAGATACAGGGAAGAGACCCAGTACTTC
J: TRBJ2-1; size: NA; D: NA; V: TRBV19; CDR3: CASKAGSGEQFF; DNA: TGTGCCAGTAAGGCAGGGTCGGGTGAGCAGTTCTTC
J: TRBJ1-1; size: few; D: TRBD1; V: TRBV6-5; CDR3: CASSWTGGANTEAFF; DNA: TGTGCCAGCAGTTGGACAGGGGGAGCGAACACTGAAGCTTTCTTT
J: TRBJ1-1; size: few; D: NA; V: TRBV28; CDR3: CASTGTPNTEAFF; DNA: TGTGCCAGTACCGGGACACCGAACACTGAAGCTTTCTTT
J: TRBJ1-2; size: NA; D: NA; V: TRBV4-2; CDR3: CASSQEGAANYGYTF; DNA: TGTGCCAGCAGCCAAGAAGGGGCAGCTAACTATGGCTACACCTTC
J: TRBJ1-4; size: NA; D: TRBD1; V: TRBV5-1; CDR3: CASSLGQGNEKLFF; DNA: TGCGCCAGCAGCTTGGGACAGGGAAATGAAAAACTGTTTTTT
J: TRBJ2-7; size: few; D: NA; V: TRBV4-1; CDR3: CASSQERRKSYEQYF; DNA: TGCGCCAGCAGCCAAGAAAGGAGGAAGTCCTACGAGCAGTACTTC
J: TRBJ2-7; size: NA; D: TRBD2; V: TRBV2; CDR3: CASRARTSGPYEQYF; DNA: TGTGCCAGCAGGGCGAGGACTAGCGGCCCCTACGAGCAGTACTTC
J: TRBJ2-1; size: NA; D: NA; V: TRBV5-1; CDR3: CASSSPRGVTRAEQFF; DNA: TGCGCCAGCAGCTCTCCTCGCGGGGTAACAAGGGCTGAGCAGTTCTTC
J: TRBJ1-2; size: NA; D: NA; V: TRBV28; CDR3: CASNGRGYGYTF; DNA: TGTGCCAGCAACGGCAGGGGTTATGGCTACACCTTC
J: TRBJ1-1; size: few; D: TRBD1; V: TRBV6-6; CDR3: CASSYPRQGARAFF; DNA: TGTGCCAGCAGTTACCCCAGACAGGGGGCAAGAGCTTTCTTT
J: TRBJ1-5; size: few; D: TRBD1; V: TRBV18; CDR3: CASSPGTGAQPQHF; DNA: TGTGCCAGCTCACCTGGGACAGGGGCCCAGCCCCAGCATTTT
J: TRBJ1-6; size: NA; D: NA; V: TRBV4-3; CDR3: CASSQDWSTYNSPLHF; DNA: TGCGCCAGCAGCCAAGATTGGAGTACGTATAATTCACCCCTCCACTTT
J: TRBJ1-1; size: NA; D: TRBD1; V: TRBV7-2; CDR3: CASSQGTGTEAFF; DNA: TGTGCCAGCAGTCAAGGGACAGGGACGGAAGCTTTCTTT
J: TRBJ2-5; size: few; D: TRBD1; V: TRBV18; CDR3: CASSPNRGLETQYF; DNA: TGTGCCAGCTCACCAAACAGGGGGCTAGAGACCCAGTACTTC
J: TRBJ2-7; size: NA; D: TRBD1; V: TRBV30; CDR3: CAWSPGQGQYEQYF; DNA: TGTGCCTGGAGTCCGGGACAGGGGCAATACGAGCAGTACTTC
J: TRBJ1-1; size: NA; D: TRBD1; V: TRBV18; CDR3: CASSPSGQGAVMNTEAFF; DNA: TGTGCCAGCTCACCCTCTGGACAGGGGGCTGTCATGAACACTGAAGCTTTCTTT
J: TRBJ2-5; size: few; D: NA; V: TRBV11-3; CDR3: CASSIDSAETQYF; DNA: TGTGCCAGCAGCATTGACAGTGCAGAGACCCAGTACTTC
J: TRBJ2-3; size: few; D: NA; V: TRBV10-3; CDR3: CAIRDRTSTDTQYF; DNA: TGTGCCATTCGAGACAGAACTAGCACAGATACGCAGTATTTT
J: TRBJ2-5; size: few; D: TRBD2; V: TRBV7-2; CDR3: CASSSINWTSGREETQYF; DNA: TGTGCCAGCAGCTCTATTAACTGGACTAGCGGGAGGGAGGAGACCCAGTACTTC
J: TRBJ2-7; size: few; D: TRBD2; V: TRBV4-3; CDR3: CASSHQTGSGGSYEQYF; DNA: TGCGCCAGCAGCCATCAAACTGGTAGCGGGGGGTCCTACGAGCAGTACTTC
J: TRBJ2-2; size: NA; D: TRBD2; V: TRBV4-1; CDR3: CASSQAAGGENTGELFF; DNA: TGCGCCAGCAGCCAAGCGGCGGGGGGGGAGAACACCGGGGAGCTGTTTTTT
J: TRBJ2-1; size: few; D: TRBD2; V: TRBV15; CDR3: CATSRASGYDNEQFF; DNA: TGTGCCACCAGCAGAGCTAGCGGATACGACAATGAGCAGTTCTTC
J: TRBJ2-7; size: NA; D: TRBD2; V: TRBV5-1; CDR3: CASSWGGTGYEQYF; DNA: TGCGCCAGCAGCTGGGGGGGGACGGGATACGAGCAGTACTTC
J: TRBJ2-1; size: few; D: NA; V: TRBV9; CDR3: CASSTGLERNEQFF; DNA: TGTGCCAGCAGCACCGGACTTGAGAGGAATGAGCAGTTCTTC
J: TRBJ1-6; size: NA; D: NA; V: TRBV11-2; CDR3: CASSPTFRAGVTPLHF; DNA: TGTGCCAGCAGCCCAACGTTTCGAGCGGGGGTTACACCCCTCCACTTT
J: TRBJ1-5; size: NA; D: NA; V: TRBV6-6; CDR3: CASRKGHNSNQPQHF; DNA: TGTGCCAGCAGAAAGGGACACAATAGCAATCAGCCCCAGCATTTT
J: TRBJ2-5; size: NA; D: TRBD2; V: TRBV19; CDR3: CASTLGGTSGSGRETQYF; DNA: TGTGCCAGTACCCTGGGCGGGACTAGCGGGAGTGGACGAGAGACCCAGTACTTC
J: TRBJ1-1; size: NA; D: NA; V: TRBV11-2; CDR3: CASSFFGSSGGAFF; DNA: TGTGCCAGCAGCTTTTTTGGCTCATCGGGTGGGGCTTTCTTT
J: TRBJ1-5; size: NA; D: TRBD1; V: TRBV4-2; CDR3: CASSQAPGTDQALPQHF; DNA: TGTGCCAGCAGCCAAGCTCCTGGGACAGACCAAGCGTTGCCCCAGCATTTT
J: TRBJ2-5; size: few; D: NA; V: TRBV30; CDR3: CARTQGNFQETQYF; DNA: TGTGCCAGAACCCAGGGGAACTTCCAAGAGACCCAGTACTTC
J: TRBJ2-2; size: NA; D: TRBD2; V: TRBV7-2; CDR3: CASSVRLAGGPGELFF; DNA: TGTGCCAGCAGCGTCCGACTAGCGGGGGGCCCCGGGGAGCTGTTTTTT
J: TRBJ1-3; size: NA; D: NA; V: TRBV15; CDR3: CATSRGRIDSGNTIYF; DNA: TGTGCCACCAGCAGAGGTAGAATTGACTCTGGAAACACCATATATTTT
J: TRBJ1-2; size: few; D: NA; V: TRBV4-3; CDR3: CASSPSLGPGGYTF; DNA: TGCGCCAGCAGCCCCTCGTTGGGGCCAGGTGGCTACACCTTC
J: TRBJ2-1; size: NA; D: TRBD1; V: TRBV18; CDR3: CASSPFGTGMDEQFF; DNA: TGTGCCAGCTCACCCTTCGGGACAGGGATGGATGAGCAGTTCTTC